The rows below give T cell receptor beta chains drawn from one sample of a study of blood T cell repertoires in COVID-19. Profiled with immunoSEQ multiplex PCR; TCRdb holds only in-frame clones, not every one. The sample consists of approximately 100,000 clones, approximately 79% of them appearing once. Sequencing was done on a sample of peripheral blood. These receptors came from a man aged 65-85 years with active or convalescent COVID-19. CDR3s include the opening cysteine and the closing phenylalanine or tryptophan. The order of the fields is clone size, D gene, V gene, J gene, CDR3 DNA, CDR3 protein. The D gene is left open where the match is weak. Size is stated for part of the rows, as once, few or many counts, or as a class when the clone is expanded.

size: NA; D: NA; V: TRBV20-1; J: TRBJ2-3; DNA: TGCAGTGCTAGACAGGTGGATACGCAGTATTTT; CDR3: CSARQVDTQYF
size: few; D: NA; V: TRBV12-3/TRBV12-4; J: TRBJ1-2; DNA: TGTGCCAGCAGTTTAGGGCTCAACTATGGCTACACCTTC; CDR3: CASSLGLNYGYTF
size: NA; D: TRBD2; V: TRBV25-1; J: TRBJ2-1; DNA: TGTGCCAGCAGTGACGGACTAGCGGGAGCGAACAATGAGCAGTTCTTC; CDR3: CASSDGLAGANNEQFF
size: few; D: TRBD2; V: TRBV4-1; J: TRBJ2-7; DNA: TGCGCCAGCAGCCAATACTACCGGGAGGGGATTACCTACGAGCAGTACTTC; CDR3: CASSQYYREGITYEQYF
size: NA; D: TRBD2; V: TRBV10-2; J: TRBJ2-7; DNA: TGCGCCAGCAGTGGACCGGGACTAGTCGGCTACGAGCAGTACTTC; CDR3: CASSGPGLVGYEQYF
size: NA; D: TRBD2; V: TRBV19; J: TRBJ2-5; DNA: TGTGCCAGTAGTATCCAACTAGCGGGGGGCGGGAAGACCCAGTACTTC; CDR3: CASSIQLAGGGKTQYF
size: NA; D: TRBD1; V: TRBV18; J: TRBJ2-3; DNA: TGTGCCAGCTCACCACCCCACCGGGACAGGGGCACAGATACGCAGTATTTT; CDR3: CASSPPHRDRGTDTQYF
size: NA; D: NA; V: TRBV4-1; J: TRBJ1-2; DNA: TGCGCCAGCAGCCAAGGTGTTCGTCCTCCCGGAGGTGGCTACACCTTC; CDR3: CASSQGVRPPGGGYTF
size: NA; D: TRBD2; V: TRBV5-4; J: TRBJ2-3; DNA: TGTGCCAGCTGCCGTTCAAGTCTGACTAGCCCCCACACAGATACGCAGTATTTT; CDR3: CASCRSSLTSPHTDTQYF
size: NA; D: TRBD2; V: TRBV5-1; J: TRBJ2-1; DNA: TGCGCCAGCAGCTTGGGGACTAGCGGACCCTACAATGAGCAGTTCTTC; CDR3: CASSLGTSGPYNEQFF
size: NA; D: TRBD1; V: TRBV2; J: TRBJ2-3; DNA: TGTGCCAGCAGGAACCCAGGTCAACGGGACAGCCGAACGCAGTATTTT; CDR3: CASRNPGQRDSRTQYF
size: NA; D: TRBD1; V: TRBV4-1; J: TRBJ2-2; DNA: TGCGCCAGCAGCCAAGGGCCGGGACAGACCACCGGGGAGCTGTTTTTT; CDR3: CASSQGPGQTTGELFF
size: NA; D: TRBD1; V: TRBV6-5; J: TRBJ2-7; DNA: TGTGCCAGCAGTTACTCAGGGACAGGGGTTGAGCAGTACTTC; CDR3: CASSYSGTGVEQYF
size: NA; D: NA; V: TRBV6-5; J: TRBJ1-2; DNA: TGTGCCAGCAGTTTATCAGGGGATGGCTACACCTTC; CDR3: CASSLSGDGYTF
size: NA; D: NA; V: TRBV5-6; J: TRBJ1-2; DNA: TGTGCCAGCAGCTTGGCGGGTTATGGCTACACCTTC; CDR3: CASSLAGYGYTF
size: NA; D: TRBD2; V: TRBV7-3; J: TRBJ2-3; DNA: TGTGCCAGCAGCGATTTCGGGGGGGCCACAGATACGCAGTATTTT; CDR3: CASSDFGGATDTQYF
size: once; D: TRBD1; V: TRBV27; J: TRBJ2-1; DNA: TGTGCCAGCAGTTCGGGACAGGGGGCCTACAATGAGCAGTTCTTC; CDR3: CASSSGQGAYNEQFF
size: NA; D: NA; V: TRBV10-2; J: TRBJ1-2; DNA: TGCGCCAGCAGTGAATCGAGCGGCTATGGCTACACCTTC; CDR3: CASSESSGYGYTF
size: few; D: NA; V: TRBV15; J: TRBJ1-5; DNA: TGTGCCACCAGCAGAGGGGGCACGAACGATCAGCCCCAGCATTTT; CDR3: CATSRGGTNDQPQHF
size: few; D: TRBD1; V: TRBV9; J: TRBJ1-4; DNA: TGTGCCAGCAGCGCAACAGGGGTGATTAATGAAAAACTGTTTTTT; CDR3: CASSATGVINEKLFF
size: NA; D: TRBD1; V: TRBV5-1; J: TRBJ2-7; DNA: TGCGCCAGCAGCTTGGAACAGGGGGGAACCTACGAGCAGTACTTC; CDR3: CASSLEQGGTYEQYF
size: NA; D: TRBD2; V: TRBV18; J: TRBJ2-3; DNA: TGTGCCAGCTCATCCTTACTAGCGGGAGGGCCTGAGGGAGATACGCAGTATTTT; CDR3: CASSSLLAGGPEGDTQYF
size: NA; D: TRBD1; V: TRBV19; J: TRBJ1-1; DNA: TGTGCCAGTAGTCGGGACAGGTCGCACACTGAAGCTTTCTTT; CDR3: CASSRDRSHTEAFF
size: NA; D: NA; V: TRBV7-6; J: TRBJ2-1; DNA: TGTGCCAGCAGCCCGACGAGCGGTGCCCTCTACAATGAGCAGTTCTTC; CDR3: CASSPTSGALYNEQFF
size: NA; D: TRBD2; V: TRBV5-1; J: TRBJ2-3; DNA: TGCGCCAGCAGCTGGGCGGGGGGGAGTGATACGCAGTATTTT; CDR3: CASSWAGGSDTQYF
size: NA; D: TRBD1; V: TRBV9; J: TRBJ1-2; DNA: TGTGCCAGCAGCGTAAGGTCCCAGGGGGACTATGGCTACACCTTC; CDR3: CASSVRSQGDYGYTF
size: NA; D: NA; V: TRBV19; J: TRBJ1-1; DNA: TGTGCCAGTTCCCGGGGGAACACTGAAGCTTTCTTT; CDR3: CASSRGNTEAFF
size: NA; D: NA; V: TRBV5-1; J: TRBJ1-3; DNA: TGCGCCAGCAGCCCGGACATCGGAAACACCATATATTTT; CDR3: CASSPDIGNTIYF
size: NA; D: NA; V: TRBV30; J: TRBJ1-1; DNA: TGTGCCTGGAGGGAGGGGTTTCATCGGGGGAACACTGAAGCTTTCTTT; CDR3: CAWREGFHRGNTEAFF
size: NA; D: TRBD1; V: TRBV3-1/TRBV3-2; J: TRBJ1-3; DNA: TGTGCCAGCAGCCTCGGACAGGCCTCTGGAAACACCATATATTTT; CDR3: CASSLGQASGNTIYF
size: NA; D: NA; V: TRBV18; J: TRBJ2-1; DNA: TGTGCCAGCTCGCAACAGGGTAATGCCTACAATGAGCAGTTCTTC; CDR3: CASSQQGNAYNEQFF
size: NA; D: TRBD2; V: TRBV7-9; J: TRBJ2-1; DNA: TGTGCCAGCAGCGTTAGCGGGATCTCCTACAATGAGCAGTTCTTC; CDR3: CASSVSGISYNEQFF
size: NA; D: NA; V: TRBV6-5; J: TRBJ2-7; DNA: TGTGCCAGCAAGTCGGCTAGTAGCTACGAGCAGTACTTC; CDR3: CASKSASSYEQYF
size: NA; D: TRBD1; V: TRBV19; J: TRBJ1-2; DNA: TGTGCCAGTAGTATAGGGGGACAGGGACGTGGCTACACCTTC; CDR3: CASSIGGQGRGYTF
size: once; D: TRBD1; V: TRBV15; J: TRBJ2-7; DNA: TGTGCCACCAGCTCGGACAGGGTTTTCGTCGAGCAGTACTTC; CDR3: CATSSDRVFVEQYF
size: NA; D: NA; V: TRBV20-1; J: TRBJ2-3; DNA: TGCAGTGCTAGTTTGCGGCGAGCTAGCACAGATACGCAGTATTTT; CDR3: CSASLRRASTDTQYF
size: NA; D: NA; V: TRBV6-5; J: TRBJ2-7; DNA: TGTGCCAGCAGTTCCAACTACGAGCAGTACTTC; CDR3: CASSSNYEQYF
size: NA; D: NA; V: TRBV10-2; J: TRBJ2-2; DNA: TGCGCCAGCATTGACAGACTTAACACCGGGGAGCTGTTTTTT; CDR3: CASIDRLNTGELFF
size: NA; D: NA; V: TRBV5-4; J: TRBJ2-3; DNA: TGTGCCAGCAGCTTCAAGGGGGGCACAGATACGCAGTATTTT; CDR3: CASSFKGGTDTQYF
size: NA; D: NA; V: TRBV6-2/TRBV6-3; J: TRBJ1-1; DNA: TGTGCCAGCAGTTACGACAGGACAGAAGCTTTCTTT; CDR3: CASSYDRTEAFF
size: NA; D: TRBD1; V: TRBV2; J: TRBJ1-3; DNA: TGTGCCAGCAGTGGGCCAGGTGGCAGGGGGAGAAACACCATATATTTT; CDR3: CASSGPGGRGRNTIYF
size: NA; D: NA; V: TRBV6-5; J: TRBJ1-6; DNA: TGTGCCAGCACCCCCGAAGGGGCAGGGCGCTCACCCCTCCACTTT; CDR3: CASTPEGAGRSPLHF
size: NA; D: NA; V: TRBV19; J: TRBJ1-3; DNA: TGTGCCAGTACGTCCAGGGGTAGTGGAAACACCATATATTTT; CDR3: CASTSRGSGNTIYF